These 16 T cell receptor beta chains were sequenced from one sample in a study of T cell repertoires in cytomegalovirus infection. TCRdb analysed the reads with MiXCR anew, one entry per CDR3 protein. The data hold some 350,000 distinct CDR3 sequences, with roughly 18% observed a single time. Input material: PBMCs. These receptors were obtained from a human donor in good health (CMV status not recorded). Some clones in this sample may be carry-over from other donors' samples.

CDR3 DNA: TGCAGTGCTAGAGGGGGGGCCTACGAGCAGTACTTC. Translating it yields CSARGGAYEQYF. This rearrangement joins TRBV20-1 to TRBJ2-7, with D perhaps matching TRBD2 (6 bases). CDR3 size: 12 residues. The ends were cut back, 1 base at V and 2 bases at J, with 6 bases in the middle. Looked up from germline, CDR1 is DFQATT and CDR2 is SNEGSKA (reference sequence).

In its sample, this clonotype was seen many times. This chain uses TRBV12-5 with TRBJ1-2; D is uncertain. The CDR3 runs to 14 residues. The germline V gene encodes CDR1 LGHNT and CDR2 FRNRAP. V was trimmed by 5 bases and J by 3 bases, leaving 13 bases between them. This CDR3 is CASGPMFGYYGYTF. The CDR3 coding sequence is TGTGCTAGTGGTCCCATGTTTGGTTACTATGGCTACACCTTC.

The gene calls are TRBV29-1 and TRBJ2-3; the D gene is possibly TRBD1 (5 bases). Deletions cut 5 bases from V and 2 bases from J, with 17 bases between. This CDR3 comprises 15 residues. Germline-derived CDR1 and CDR2 are SQVTM and ANQGSEA. CDR3 nucleotide sequence: TGCAGCGTTTTAGGATTCATGGGGCCCACAGATACGCAGTATTTT. Translated, it gives CSVLGFMGPTDTQYF.

This clonotype appeared many times. V and J are TRBV7-2 and TRBJ1-2; D unclear. The CDR3 covers 13 residues. Germline-derived CDR1 and CDR2 are SGHTA and FQGNSA. V lost 3 bases to trimming and J lost 4 bases, with 9 bases between them. CDR3: CASSFDPFYGYTF. CDR3 nucleotides: TGTGCCAGCAGCTTTGACCCGTTCTATGGCTACACCTTC.

As to this clonotype: A junction boundary mismatches the germline segment, possibly from a read error. CDR3 in DNA: TGTGCCTGCAGTTTTACTACGGGACTAGCGGGGGCCTACGAGCAGTACTTC. It yields the protein CACSFTTGLAGAYEQYF. The rearrangement joins TRBV7-2 to TRBJ2-7, with TRBD2 identical over 14 bases. Per germline, CDR1 SGHTA and CDR2 FQGNSA. This CDR3 is built from 17 residues. The variable domain in full, with the rest retrieved from reference TRBV7-2 and TRBJ2-7, is GAGVSQSPSNKVTEKGKDVELRCDPISGHTALYWYRQSLGQGLEFLIYFQGNSAPDKSGLPSDRFSAERTGGSVSTLTIQRTQQEDSAVYLCACSFTTGLAGAYEQYFGPGTRLTVT.

This clonotype came up a few times. CDR3 sequence: CASSPTGTGALGYTF. The CDR3 coding sequence is TGTGCCAGTAGTCCAACCGGGACAGGGGCTCTTGGCTACACCTTC. The chain uses TRBV19 and TRBJ1-2, with TRBD1 matching 10 bases. V shed 5 bases, J shed 7 bases, and the junction held 10 bases outside the gene matches. Germline assignment: CDR1 LNHDA and CDR2 SQIVND (reference sequence). This CDR3 is built from 15 residues.

The CDR3 loop reads CASSLEWGNEQFF. DNA for the CDR3: TGTGCCAGCAGCTTAGAATGGGGCAATGAGCAGTTCTTC. This chain uses TRBV11-2 with TRBJ2-1; no clear D gene. The length of the CDR3 is 13 residues. Per germline, CDR1 SGHAT and CDR2 FQNNGV. The ends were cut back, 0 bases at V and 6 bases at J, with 6 bases in the middle.

The sample holds many counts of this clonotype. The chain uses TRBV7-2 and TRBJ2-7; 10 bases are shared with TRBD2. Germline V gives CDR1 SGHTA, CDR2 FQGNSA. The V segment lost 5 bases and the J segment 2 bases; nucleotides outside the gene matches: 6. The CDR3 loop spans 15 amino acids. This CDR3 reads CASSPRAGGPYEQYF. The CDR3 DNA is TGTGCCAGCAGCCCACGAGCGGGAGGGCCCTACGAGCAGTACTTC. The whole variable domain, filled in from reference TRBV7-2 and TRBJ2-7, reads GAGVSQSPSNKVTEKGKDVELRCDPISGHTALYWYRQSLGQGLEFLIYFQGNSAPDKSGLPSDRFSAERTGGSVSTLTIQRTQQEDSAVYLCASSPRAGGPYEQYFGPGTRLTVT.

The genes are TRBV2 and TRBJ2-5; 12 positions match TRBD2. Trimming cost V 7 bases and J 5 bases; bases outside gene matches: 2. The CDR3 runs 13 residues. The V gene's germline CDR1 is SNHLY and CDR2 FYNNEI. CDR3 sequence reads: CASTGLAGETQYF. The DNA of the CDR3 is TGTGCCAGCACCGGACTAGCGGGGGAGACCCAGTACTTC.

The sample holds many counts of this clonotype. The chain employs TRBV6-1 and TRBJ2-5; tentatively, D is TRBD1 or TRBD2 (6 bases each). Between the trimmed V and J ends, which lost 7 bases and 4 bases, there was a span of 16 bases. This CDR3 contains 14 residues. The germline CDR1 and CDR2 sequences are MNHNS and SASEGT. The CDR3, as DNA: TGTGCCAGCAACCTCGGGGGCGGCGGAGAGACCCAGTACTTC. Protein product: CASNLGGGGETQYF.

The chain carries TRBV7-2 and TRBJ1-6; no clear D gene. This CDR3 is 15 amino acids long. The V gene's germline CDR1 is SGHTA and CDR2 FQGNSA. V was cut by 2 bases and J by 10 bases, with 15 bases left in between. CDR3 DNA: TGTGCCAGCAGCTTATATACGGCTGTAGGGTCACCCCTCCACTTT. Protein sequence: CASSLYTAVGSPLHF.

The chain links TRBV29-1 to TRBJ2-7, with D unclear. Trimming removed 0 bases from V and 5 bases from J, with 2 bases in between. CDR1 is SQVTM and CDR2 is ANQGSEA in the germline V gene. The CDR3 sequence is 10 residues long. CDR3 in DNA: TGCAGCGTTGAAGAGAACGAGCAGTACTTC. Translating gives CSVEENEQYF.

This rearrangement joins TRBV27 to TRBJ2-3; possible D gene TRBD2, 7 bases. Germline V gene sequence: CDR1 MNHEY, CDR2 SMNVEV (reference sequence). V lost 5 bases to trimming and J lost 5 bases, with 11 bases between them. The CDR3 consists of 13 residues. CDR3 loop: CASSRGGRDTQYF. For the CDR3, the DNA is TGTGCCAGCAGTAGGGGGGGTAGAGATACGCAGTATTTT.

There are a few counts of this clonotype. This sequence joins TRBV29-1 and TRBJ1-4; D gene ambiguous. V was pared by 4 bases and J by 5 bases, with 8 bases between. Germline CDR1 reads SQVTM; CDR2 reads ANQGSEA. CDR3 length: 12 amino acids. CDR3 amino acids: CSVARSNEKLFF. CDR3 nucleotides: TGCAGCGTTGCCAGGAGCAATGAAAAACTGTTTTTT.

The rearrangement joins TRBV2 to TRBJ2-3; D perhaps matches TRBD2 (5 bases). The V gene's germline CDR1 is SNHLY and CDR2 FYNNEI. The V and J ends lost 6 bases and 2 bases respectively, with 12 bases between them. CDR3 length: 14 residues. CDR3 region: CASSVAILTDTQYF. The CDR3 bases are TGTGCCAGCAGCGTAGCGATCCTCACAGATACGCAGTATTTT.

This clonotype was seen only a few times. This chain joins TRBV20-1 and TRBJ2-7, with a tentative D call TRBD2 (5 bases). There are 14 residues in the CDR3. Germline lookup yields CDR1 DFQATT and CDR2 SNEGSKA (reference sequence). V lost 4 bases and J 2 bases, leaving 15 bases between the germline ends. The CDR3 protein is CSAKPGSSPYEQYF. The CDR3 DNA follows: TGCAGTGCTAAACCGGGATCCTCCCCCTACGAGCAGTACTTC.